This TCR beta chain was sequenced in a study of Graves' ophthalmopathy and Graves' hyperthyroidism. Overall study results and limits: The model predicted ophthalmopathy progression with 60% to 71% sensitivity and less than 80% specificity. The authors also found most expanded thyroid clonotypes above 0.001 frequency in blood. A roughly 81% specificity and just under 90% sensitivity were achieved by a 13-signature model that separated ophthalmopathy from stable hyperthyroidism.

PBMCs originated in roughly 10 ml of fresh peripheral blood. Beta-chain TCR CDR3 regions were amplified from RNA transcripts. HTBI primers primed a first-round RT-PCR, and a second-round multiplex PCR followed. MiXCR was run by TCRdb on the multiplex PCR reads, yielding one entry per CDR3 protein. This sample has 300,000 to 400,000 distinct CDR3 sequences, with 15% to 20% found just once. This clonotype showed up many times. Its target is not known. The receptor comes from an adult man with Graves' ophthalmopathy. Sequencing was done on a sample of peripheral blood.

This CDR3 reads CSAPRGANTEAFF. Here the CDR3 DNA reads TGCAGCGCCCCCCGGGGGGCGAACACTGAAGCTTTCTTT. V and J are TRBV29-1 and TRBJ1-1, with D possibly being TRBD1 (6 bases). CDR3 length: 13 residues. Germline V lookup: CDR1 SQVTM, CDR2 ANQGSEA. The ends were cut back, 7 bases at V and 1 base at J, with 13 bases in the middle.